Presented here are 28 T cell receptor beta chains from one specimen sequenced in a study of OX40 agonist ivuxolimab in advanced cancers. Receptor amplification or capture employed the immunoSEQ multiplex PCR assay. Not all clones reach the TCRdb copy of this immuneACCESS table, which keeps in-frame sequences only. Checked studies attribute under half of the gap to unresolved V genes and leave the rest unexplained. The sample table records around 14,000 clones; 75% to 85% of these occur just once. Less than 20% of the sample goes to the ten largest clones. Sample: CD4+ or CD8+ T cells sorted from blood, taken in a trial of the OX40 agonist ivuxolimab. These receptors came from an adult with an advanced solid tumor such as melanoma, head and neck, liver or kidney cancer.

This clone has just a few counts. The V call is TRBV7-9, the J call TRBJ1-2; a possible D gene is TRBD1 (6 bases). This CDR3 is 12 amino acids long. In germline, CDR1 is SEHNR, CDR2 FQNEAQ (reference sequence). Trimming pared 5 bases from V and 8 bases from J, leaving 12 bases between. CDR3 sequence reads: CASSPTGFGYTF. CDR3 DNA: TGTGCCAGCAGCCCAACAGGGTTCGGCTACACCTTC.

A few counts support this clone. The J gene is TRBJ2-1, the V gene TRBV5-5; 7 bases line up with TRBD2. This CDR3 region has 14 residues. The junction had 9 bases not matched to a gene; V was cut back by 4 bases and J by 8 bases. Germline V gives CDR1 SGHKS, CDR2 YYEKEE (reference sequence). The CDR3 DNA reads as TGTGCCAGCAGCCCTACTGGCGGGAGAGATGAGCAGTTCTTC. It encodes CASSPTGGRDEQFF.

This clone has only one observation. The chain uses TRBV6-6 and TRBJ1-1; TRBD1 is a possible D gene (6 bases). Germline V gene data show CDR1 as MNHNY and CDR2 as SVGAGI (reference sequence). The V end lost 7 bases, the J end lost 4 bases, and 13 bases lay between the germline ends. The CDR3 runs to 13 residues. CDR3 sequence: CASNTGWGTEAFF. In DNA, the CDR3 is TGTGCCAGCAACACAGGGTGGGGCACTGAAGCTTTCTTT.

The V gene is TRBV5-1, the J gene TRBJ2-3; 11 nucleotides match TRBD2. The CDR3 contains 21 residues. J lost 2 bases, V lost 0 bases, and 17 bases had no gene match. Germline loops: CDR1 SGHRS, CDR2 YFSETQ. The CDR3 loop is CASSLAAQGYLAGGDTDTQYF. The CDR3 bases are TGCGCCAGCAGCTTGGCCGCACAGGGGTATCTAGCGGGAGGTGACACAGATACGCAGTATTTT.

CDR3 protein: CASSAGRIYGYTF. Here the CDR3 DNA reads TGTGCCAGCAGCGCGGGACGGATCTATGGCTACACCTTC. The chain couples TRBV5-4 to TRBJ1-2; possible D gene TRBD1, 5 bases. The CDR3 totals 13 residues. Deletions cut 4 bases from V and 4 bases from J, with 11 bases between. CDR1 is SGHNT, CDR2 YYREEE, per germline (reference sequence). Using reference TRBV5-4 and TRBJ1-2 for the parts outside the CDR3, the full variable domain is ETGVTQSPTHLIKTRGQQVTLRCSSQSGHNTVSWYQQALGQGPQFIFQYYREEENGRGNFPPRFSGLQFPNYSSELNVNALELDDSALYLCASSAGRIYGYTFGSGTRLTVV.

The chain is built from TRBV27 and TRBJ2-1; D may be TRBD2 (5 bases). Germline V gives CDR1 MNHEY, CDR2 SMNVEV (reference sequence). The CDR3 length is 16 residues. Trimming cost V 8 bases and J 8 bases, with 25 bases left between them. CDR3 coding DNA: TGTGCCAGCTTTTCGATTACGGACCCGACTAAGGATGAGCAGTTCTTC. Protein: CASFSITDPTKDEQFF.

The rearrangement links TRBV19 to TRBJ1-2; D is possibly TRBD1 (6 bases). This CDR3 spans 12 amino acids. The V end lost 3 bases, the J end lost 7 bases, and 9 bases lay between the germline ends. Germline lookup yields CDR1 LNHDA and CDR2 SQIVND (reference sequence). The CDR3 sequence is CASSIGDIGYTF. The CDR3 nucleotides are TGTGCCAGTAGTATTGGGGACATTGGCTACACCTTC.

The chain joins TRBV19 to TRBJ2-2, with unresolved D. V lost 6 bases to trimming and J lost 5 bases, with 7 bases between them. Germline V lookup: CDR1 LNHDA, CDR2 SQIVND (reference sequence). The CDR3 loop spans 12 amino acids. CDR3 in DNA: TGTGCCAGTAGGAACTGGACCGGGGAGCTGTTTTTT. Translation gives CASRNWTGELFF.

CDR3 protein: CAISEGLAGGETQYF. For the CDR3, the DNA is TGTGCCATCAGTGAGGGACTAGCGGGAGGGGAGACCCAGTACTTC. The rearrangement uses TRBV10-3 and TRBJ2-5, with 15 bases matching TRBD2. Unmatched junction bases numbered 0, after V lost 2 bases and J lost 5 bases. The germline V gene has CDR1 ENHRY and CDR2 SYGVKD. The CDR3 sequence is 15 residues long.

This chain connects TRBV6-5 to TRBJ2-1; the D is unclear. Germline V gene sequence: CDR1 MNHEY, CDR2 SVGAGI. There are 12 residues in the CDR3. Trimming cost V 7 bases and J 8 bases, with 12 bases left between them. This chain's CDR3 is CASMGLEDEQFF. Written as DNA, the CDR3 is TGTGCCAGCATGGGGTTAGAGGATGAGCAGTTCTTC.

The chain's CDR3 is CASSGGVSYNEQFF. CDR3 nucleotides: TGTGCCAGCAGCGGGGGGGTCTCCTACAATGAGCAGTTCTTC. This chain links TRBV13 with TRBJ2-1, with TRBD2 identical over 7 bases. The CDR3 loop spans 14 amino acids. Trimming at V came to 5 bases and at J to 0 bases, leaving 1 base not matched to a gene. The germline CDR1 and CDR2 sequences are PRHDT and FYEKMQ (reference sequence).

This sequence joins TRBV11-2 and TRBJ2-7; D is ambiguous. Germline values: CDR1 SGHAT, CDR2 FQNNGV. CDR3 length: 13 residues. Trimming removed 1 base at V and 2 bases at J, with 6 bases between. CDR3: CASSLVPAYEQYF. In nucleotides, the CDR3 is TGTGCCAGCAGCTTAGTCCCAGCCTACGAGCAGTACTTC.

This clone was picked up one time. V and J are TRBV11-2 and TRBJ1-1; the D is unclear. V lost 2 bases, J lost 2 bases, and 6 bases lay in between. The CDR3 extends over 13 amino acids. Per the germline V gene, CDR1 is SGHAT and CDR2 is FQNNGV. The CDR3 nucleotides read TGTGCCAGCAGCTTATACGGTAACACTGAAGCTTTCTTT. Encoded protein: CASSLYGNTEAFF. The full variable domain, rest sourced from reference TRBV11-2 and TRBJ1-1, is EAGVAQSPRYKIIEKRQSVAFWCNPISGHATLYWYQQILGQGPKLLIQFQNNGVVDDSQLPKDRFSAERLKGVDSTLKIQPAKLEDSAVYLCASSLYGNTEAFFGQGTRLTVV.

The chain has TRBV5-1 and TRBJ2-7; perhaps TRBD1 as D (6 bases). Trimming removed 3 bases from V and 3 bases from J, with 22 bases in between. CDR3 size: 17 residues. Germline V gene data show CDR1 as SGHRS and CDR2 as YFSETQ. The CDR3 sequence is CASSSLRQATRNYEQYF. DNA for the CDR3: TGCGCCAGCAGCTCCCTAAGACAGGCGACCCGGAACTACGAGCAGTACTTC.

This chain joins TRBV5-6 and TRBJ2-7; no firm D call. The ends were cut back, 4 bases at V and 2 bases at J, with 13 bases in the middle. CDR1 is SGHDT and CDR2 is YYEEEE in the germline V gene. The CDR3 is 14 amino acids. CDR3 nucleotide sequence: TGTGCCAGCAGCCCCCCTAAGATGGCCTACGAGCAGTACTTC. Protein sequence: CASSPPKMAYEQYF.

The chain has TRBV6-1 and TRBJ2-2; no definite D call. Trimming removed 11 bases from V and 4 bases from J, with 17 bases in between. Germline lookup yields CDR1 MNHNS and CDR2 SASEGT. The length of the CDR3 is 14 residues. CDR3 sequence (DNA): TGTGCCGTCGGCCTTCCAGAGGTCACCGGGGAGCTGTTTTTT. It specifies CAVGLPEVTGELFF.

The CDR3 bases are TGTGCCAGCAGTCGGGAGAACTATGGCTACACCTTC. Translation gives CASSRENYGYTF. V is TRBV25-1 and J is TRBJ1-2; D is unresolved. Germline CDR1 reads MGHDK; CDR2 reads SYGVNS. The CDR3 contains 12 residues. V lost 5 bases to trimming and J lost 2 bases, with 6 bases between them.

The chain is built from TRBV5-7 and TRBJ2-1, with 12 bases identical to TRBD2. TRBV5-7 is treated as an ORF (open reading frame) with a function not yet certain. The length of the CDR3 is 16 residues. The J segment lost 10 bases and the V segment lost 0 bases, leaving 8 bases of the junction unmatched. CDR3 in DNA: TGTGCCAGCAGCTTGGTGGTGACTAGCGGGAGAGGGGAGCAGTTCTTC. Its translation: CASSLVVTSGRGEQFF.

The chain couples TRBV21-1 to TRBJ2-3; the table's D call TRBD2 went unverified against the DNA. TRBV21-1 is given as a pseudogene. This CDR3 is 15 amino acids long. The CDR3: CASTRLAGETDTQYF. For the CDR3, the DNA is TGTGCCAGCACCAGACTAGCGGGAGAAACAGATACGCAGTATTTT.

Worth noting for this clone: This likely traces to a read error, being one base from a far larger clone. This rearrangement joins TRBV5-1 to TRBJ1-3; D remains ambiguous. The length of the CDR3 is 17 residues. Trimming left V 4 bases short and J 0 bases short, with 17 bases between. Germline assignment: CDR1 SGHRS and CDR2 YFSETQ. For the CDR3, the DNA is TGCGCCAGCAGCCGCCCCTTTCTGACGGACTCTGGAAACACCATATATTTT. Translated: CASSRPFLTDSGNTIYF.

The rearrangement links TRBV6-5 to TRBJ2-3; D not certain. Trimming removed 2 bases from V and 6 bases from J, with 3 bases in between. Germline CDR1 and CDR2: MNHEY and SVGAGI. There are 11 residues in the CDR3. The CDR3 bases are TGTGCCAGCAGTTACATGGATACGCAGTATTTT. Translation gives CASSYMDTQYF.

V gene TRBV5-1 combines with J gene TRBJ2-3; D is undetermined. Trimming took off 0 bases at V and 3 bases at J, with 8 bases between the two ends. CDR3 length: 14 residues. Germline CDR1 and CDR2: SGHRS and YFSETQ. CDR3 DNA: TGCGCCAGCAGCTTGGCGAAGGGAACAGATACGCAGTATTTT. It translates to CASSLAKGTDTQYF. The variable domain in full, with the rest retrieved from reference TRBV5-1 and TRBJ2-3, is KAGVTQTPRYLIKTRGQQVTLSCSPISGHRSVSWYQQTPGQGLQFLFEYFSETQRNKGNFPGRFSGRQFSNSRSEMNVSTLELGDSALYLCASSLAKGTDTQYFGPGTRLTVL.

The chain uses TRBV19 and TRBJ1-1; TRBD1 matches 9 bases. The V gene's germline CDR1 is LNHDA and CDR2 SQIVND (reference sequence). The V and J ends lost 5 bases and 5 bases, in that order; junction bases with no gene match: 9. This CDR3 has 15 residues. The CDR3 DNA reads TGTGCCAGTAGTGTCACCGGGACAGGGAGGACTGAAGCTTTCTTT. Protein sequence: CASSVTGTGRTEAFF.

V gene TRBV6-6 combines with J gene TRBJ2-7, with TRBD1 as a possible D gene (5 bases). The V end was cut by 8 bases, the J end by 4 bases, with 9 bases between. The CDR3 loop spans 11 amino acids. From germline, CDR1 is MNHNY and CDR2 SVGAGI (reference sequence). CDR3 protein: CASAQGYEQYF. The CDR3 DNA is TGTGCCAGCGCTCAGGGTTACGAGCAGTACTTC.

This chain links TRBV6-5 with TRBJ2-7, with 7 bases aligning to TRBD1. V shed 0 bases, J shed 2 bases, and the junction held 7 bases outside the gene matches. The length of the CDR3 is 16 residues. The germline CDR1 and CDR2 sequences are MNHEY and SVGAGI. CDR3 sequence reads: CASSYSQGQITYEQYF. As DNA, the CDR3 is TGTGCCAGCAGTTACTCGCAGGGACAGATCACCTACGAGCAGTACTTC.

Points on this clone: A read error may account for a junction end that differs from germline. CDR3 in DNA: TGTGCTAGCAGCTTAGCTCTAGCGCCGACTGGGACCGGGGAGCTGTTTTTT. Its protein product is CASSLALAPTGTGELFF. The chain couples TRBV7-7 to TRBJ2-2, with TRBD2 as a possible D gene (6 bases). The CDR3 has 17 residues. Germline V gene data show CDR1 as SSHAT and CDR2 as FNYEAQ (reference sequence).

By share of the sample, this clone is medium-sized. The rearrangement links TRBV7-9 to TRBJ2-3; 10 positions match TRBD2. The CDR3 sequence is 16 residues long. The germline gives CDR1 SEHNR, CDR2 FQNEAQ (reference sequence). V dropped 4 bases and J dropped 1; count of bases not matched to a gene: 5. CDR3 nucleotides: TGTGCCAGCAGCTCCGGGACTAGCGTGGGCACAGATACGCAGTATTTT. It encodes CASSSGTSVGTDTQYF.

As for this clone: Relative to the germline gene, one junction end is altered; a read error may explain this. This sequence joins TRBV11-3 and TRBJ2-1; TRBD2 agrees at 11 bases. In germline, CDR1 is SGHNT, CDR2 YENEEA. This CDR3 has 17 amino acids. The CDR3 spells CASSLALTSGTNNGQFF. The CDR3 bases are TGTGCCAGCAGCTTAGCCCTGACTAGCGGGACTAACAATGGGCAGTTCTTC.